This T cell receptor beta chain was captured in a study of blood T cells in healthy people across ages. Sample-barcoded 5' priming and a J-beta primer mix drove a second PCR of about 6 to 12 cycles. Any given sample supplied a minimum of 2.5 million CDR3-containing paired-end reads. TCRdb independently ran MiXCR on the 5' RACE reads; one entry per CDR3 protein. The table has approximately 1.5 million distinct CDR3 sequences, roughly two fifths seen once. This CDR3 region has 15 residues. The V gene's germline CDR1 is DFQATT and CDR2 SNEGSKA (reference sequence). This clonotype was counted ten times or more. Investigators took ten milliliters of peripheral blood from every donor.

V usage is TRBV20-1 and J usage is TRBJ1-2; 7 bases are shared with TRBD1. The receptor comes from a woman between 18 and 29 years old in good health. The sample comprised blood. The CDR3 reads CSSHETGPVNYGYTF. CDR3 coding DNA: TGCAGCTCACACGAGACAGGGCCGGTAAACTATGGCTACACCTTC.